This entry describes one TCR beta chain. Sorting used thawed, overnight-rested PBMC stained with anti-CD3, a viability dye and GMM-loaded CD1B tetramer. The lipid loaded on the CD1B tetramers was C32 glucose monomycolate from Rhodococcus equi. The CDR3 extends over 13 amino acids. Germline V gene sequence: CDR1 LNHDA, CDR2 SQIVND (reference sequence). Trimming shortened V by 5 bases and J by 2 bases, and 9 bases separated the two germline ends. Assay: immunoSEQ multiplex PCR; the TCRdb copy retains only in-frame clones and omits some. The sample shows 80,000 to 100,000 clones, about nine tenths of them seen only once. These data originate in a study of T cells in tuberculosis.

The specimen was CD1b-GMM tetramer-negative cells sorted from PBMCs. This chain joins TRBV19 and TRBJ1-2, with D perhaps TRBD1 (5 bases). The receptor was isolated from an adult woman with latent tuberculosis. The CDR3 loop reads CASSLTENYGYTF. The CDR3 DNA is TGTGCCAGTAGTCTGACAGAGAACTATGGCTACACCTTC.